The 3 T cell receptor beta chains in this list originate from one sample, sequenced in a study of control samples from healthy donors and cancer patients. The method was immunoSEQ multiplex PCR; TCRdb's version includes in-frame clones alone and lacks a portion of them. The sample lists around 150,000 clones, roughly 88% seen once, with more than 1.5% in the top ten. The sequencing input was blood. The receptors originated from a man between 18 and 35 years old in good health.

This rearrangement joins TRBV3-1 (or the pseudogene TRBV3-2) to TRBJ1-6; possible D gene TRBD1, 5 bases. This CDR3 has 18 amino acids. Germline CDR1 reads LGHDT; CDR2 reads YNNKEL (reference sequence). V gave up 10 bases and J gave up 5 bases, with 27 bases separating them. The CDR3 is CATTPRWRGAGHNSPLHF. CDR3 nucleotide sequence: TGTGCCACTACGCCCCGTTGGAGGGGCGCCGGCCATAATTCACCCCTCCACTTT.

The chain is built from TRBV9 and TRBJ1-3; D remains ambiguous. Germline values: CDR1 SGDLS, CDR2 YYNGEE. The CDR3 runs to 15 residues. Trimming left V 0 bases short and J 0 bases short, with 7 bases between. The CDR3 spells CASSVDGLSGNTIYF. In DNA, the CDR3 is TGTGCCAGCAGCGTAGATGGGCTCTCTGGAAACACCATATATTTT.

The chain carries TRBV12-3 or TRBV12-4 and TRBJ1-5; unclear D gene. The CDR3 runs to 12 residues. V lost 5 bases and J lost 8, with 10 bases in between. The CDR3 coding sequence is TGTGCCAGCAGTATTATCGGGGAGCCCCAGCATTTT. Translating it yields CASSIIGEPQHF.